These 24 T cell receptor beta chains came from one sample sequenced in a study of T cell clonality in common variable immunodeficiency. Generated by immunoSEQ multiplex PCR, the TCRdb table keeps only in-frame clones and is missing some. The counts give about 42,000 clones, none of them seen only once; over 1.3% is held by the top ten. Sequencing input: peripheral blood mononuclear cells. Receptors were obtained from a person aged 18 to 70 in good health.

This clone showed up many times. The CDR3 is cut off 3 residues early in the read; its end comes from the germline J gene. The chain recombines TRBV7-6 with TRBJ2-5; D perhaps matches TRBD2 (6 bases). This CDR3 contains 18 residues. In germline, CDR1 is SGHVS, CDR2 FNYEAQ. Between the trimmed V and J ends, which lost 0 bases and 2 bases, there was a span of 19 bases. Partial CDR3 DNA: TGTGCCAGCAGCTTAGCCTACGGGCAGCGGACTATTCAAGAGACC. Amino acid sequence: CASSLAYGQRTIQET. The entire CDR3 protein reads CASSLAYGQRTIQETQYF.

This clone was recorded at least ten times. CDR3 sequence reads: CASSSNRGDNTGELFF. The covered CDR3 bases are TGCGCCAGCAGCTCGAACCGGGGGGACAACACCGGGGAG. The chain recombines TRBV5-1 with TRBJ2-2; 7 bases line up with TRBD2. The sequence runs out 3 residues before the end of the CDR3; the remainder is reconstructed from the germline J gene. Germline-derived CDR1 and CDR2 are SGHRS and YFSETQ. This CDR3 is 16 amino acids long. The junction had 7 bases not matched to a gene; V was cut back by 3 bases and J by 2 bases.

This clone was observed at least ten times. The CDR3 extends 3 residues past the end of the read, so its final part is completed from the germline J gene. The sample holds other DNA sequences that translate to the same CDR3. V is TRBV7-2 and J is TRBJ1-5, with TRBD1 matching 7 bases. The germline V gene encodes CDR1 SGHTA and CDR2 FQGNSA. V gave up 3 bases and J gave up 2 bases; unmatched junction bases: 4. The CDR3 covers 15 residues. The sequenced part of the CDR3 DNA is TGTGCCAGCAGCTTGAGACAGGGAGGCAATCAGCCC. Its protein product is CASSLRQGGNQP. The entire CDR3 protein reads CASSLRQGGNQPQHF.

This clone was detected many times. With the read ending 3 residues before the CDR3 end, the germline J gene is used to fill in that end. The rearrangement uses TRBV29-1 and TRBJ2-2, with D perhaps TRBD1 (6 bases). Trimming cost V 3 bases and J 5 bases, with 10 bases left between them. The germline CDR1 and CDR2 sequences are SQVTM and ANQGSEA. The CDR3 is made up of 13 amino acids. The sequenced CDR3 bases are TGCAGCGTTGACAGGGGATGGACCGGGGAG. It codes for CSVDRGWTGE. The complete CDR3 reads CSVDRGWTGELFF.

This clone was counted at least ten times. The missing CDR3 end, 3 residues past where the read stops, is filled in from the germline J gene. The J gene is TRBJ2-7, the V gene TRBV5-1; D is uncertain. Germline-derived CDR1 and CDR2 are SGHRS and YFSETQ. V was pared by 0 bases and J by 3 bases, with 7 bases between. This CDR3 spans 13 amino acids. CDR3 DNA, as far as it was read: TGCGCCAGCAGCTTGGCCAATAGCTACGAG. This sequence encodes CASSLANSYE. The CDR3, in full, reads CASSLANSYEQYF.

There are many counts of this clone. The sequenced fragment ends 3 residues before the CDR3 boundary, so the rest is inferred from the germline J gene. The chain carries TRBV29-1 and TRBJ2-1; 14 bases agree with TRBD2. V lost 6 bases to trimming and J lost 4 bases; unmatched junction nucleotides: 2. Germline V gene data show CDR1 as SQVTM and CDR2 as ANQGSEA. The CDR3 length is 14 residues. CDR3 residues: CSVRLAGGYNEQFF. The sequenced CDR3 bases are TGCAGCGTACGACTAGCGGGAGGGTACAATGAG.

This clone has at least ten counts. The covered CDR3 bases are TGCAGTGCTAGAGGAGGATCCCCAGGCTTTGAG. Amino acid sequence: CSARGGSPGFE. The complete CDR3 reads CSARGGSPGFEQFF. The genes are TRBV20-1 and TRBJ2-1; no reliable D call. The read ends 3 residues shy of where the CDR3 ends; the end is completed using the germline J gene. V shed 1 base and J shed 9 bases, with 16 bases lying between them. The germline CDR1 and CDR2 sequences are DFQATT and SNEGSKA (reference sequence). The CDR3 runs 14 residues.

This clone appeared many times. Sequencing ends 3 residues short of the CDR3 end; the germline J gene provides the rest. V usage is TRBV6-2 or TRBV6-3 and J usage is TRBJ1-2, with D possibly being TRBD1 (5 bases). V was shortened by 4 bases and J by 6 bases, with 15 bases between the two germline ends. The CDR3 extends over 14 amino acids. The germline V gene has CDR1 MNHEY and CDR2 SVGEGT. The CDR3 is CASSSSSRAHGYTF. The sequenced part of the CDR3 DNA is TGTGCCAGCAGTTCCAGCAGCAGGGCCCATGGC.

This clone was seen many times. The read terminates 3 residues before the CDR3 end, so the remaining end is supplied by the germline J gene. This rearrangement joins TRBV20-1 to TRBJ2-7, with D maybe TRBD2 (5 bases). Germline CDR1 DFQATT, CDR2 SNEGSKA (reference sequence). V was pared by 0 bases and J by 4 bases, with 13 bases between. The CDR3 runs to 14 residues. The sequenced part of the CDR3 DNA is TGCAGTGCTAGAGATGGGAGCGGAGAGTACGAG. Protein product: CSARDGSGEYE. The whole CDR3 sequence is CSARDGSGEYEQYF.

This clone was recorded many times. With the read ending 3 residues before the CDR3 end, the germline J gene is used to fill in that end. V and J are TRBV2 and TRBJ1-5, with D uncertain. Trimming left V 0 bases short and J 7 bases short, with 7 bases between. The CDR3 length is 13 residues. Germline CDR1 is SNHLY and CDR2 is FYNNEI. The DNA read from the CDR3 is TGTGCCAGCAGTGAAGCGCGTCGGCAGCCC. It encodes CASSEARRQP. The entire CDR3 reads CASSEARRQPQHF.

This clone was detected ten times or more. The sequenced part of the CDR3 DNA is TGCGCCAGCGGCGGACTAGCGGGAGGTTCTGATACG. Translation gives CASGGLAGGSDT. The complete CDR3 reads CASGGLAGGSDTQYF. This sequence joins TRBV4-1 and TRBJ2-3, with 14 bases identical to TRBD2. Read sequence stops 3 residues before the CDR3 end, and the germline J gene provides the missing end. The CDR3 is 15 amino acids. Germline CDR1 reads MGHRA; CDR2 reads YSYEKL. The V and J ends lost 8 bases and 6 bases, in that order; junction bases with no gene match: 7.

This clone appeared many times. The read comes to an end 3 residues before the CDR3 does, leaving the germline J gene to fill in the end. The V gene is TRBV7-3, the J gene TRBJ2-5; D uncertain. The V end was cut by 1 base, the J end by 1 base, with 4 bases between. CDR1 SGHTA and CDR2 FQGTGA come from the germline V gene. This CDR3 is 13 amino acids long. Here the CDR3 reads CASSLISQETQYF. The CDR3 bases that were read are TGTGCCAGCAGCTTAATATCCCAAGAGACC.

This clone showed up many times. The read ends 3 residues early relative to the CDR3; the germline J gene fills the gap. The rearrangement uses TRBV7-2 and TRBJ1-2; 9 nucleotides agree with TRBD1. CDR3 length: 14 residues. Germline assignment: CDR1 SGHTA and CDR2 FQGNSA. CDR3: CASSLRGDRDGYTF. CDR3 DNA (partial): TGTGCCAGCAGCTTAAGGGGGGACAGGGACGGC.

This clone was observed many times. From the germline J gene comes the end of the CDR3, since the read stops 3 residues before it. The rearrangement uses TRBV7-2 and TRBJ2-3; D is possibly TRBD1 or TRBD2 (5 bases each). Deletions cut 2 bases from V and 1 base from J, with 10 bases between. The CDR3 is made up of 15 amino acids. Looked up from germline, CDR1 is SGHTA and CDR2 is FQGNSA. The sequenced part of the CDR3 DNA is TGTGCCAGCAGCTTACGGGAAGGGGGCACAGATACG. It is translated as CASSLREGGTDT. The CDR3 in full is CASSLREGGTDTQYF.

This clone was observed at least ten times. Sequencing ends 3 residues short of the CDR3 end; the germline J gene provides the rest. The rearrangement joins TRBV10-3 to TRBJ1-1; no firm D call. The CDR3 has 14 residues. V lost 0 bases to trimming and J lost 0 bases, with 5 bases between them. The germline CDR1 and CDR2 sequences are ENHRY and SYGVKD. The CDR3 DNA, read in part, is TGTGCCATCAGTGAGTCAGGTGTGAACACTGAA. It is translated as CAISESGVNTE. The full CDR3 reads CAISESGVNTEAFF.

This clone was recorded many times. The read terminates 3 residues ahead of where the CDR3 ends, so the germline J gene completes it. Within the sample, other DNA sequences also encode this same CDR3. V usage is TRBV13 and J usage is TRBJ1-3, with 7 bases matching TRBD1. This CDR3 is built from 15 residues. J was trimmed by 8 bases and V by 5 bases; bases with no gene match: 12. Germline V gives CDR1 PRHDT, CDR2 FYEKMQ (reference sequence). Incomplete CDR3 DNA: TGTGCCAGCAGCAAATTAGACAGGGTGGAGTACACC. It yields the protein CASSKLDRVEYT. The full CDR3 protein reads CASSKLDRVEYTIYF. Filled out from reference TRBV13 and TRBJ1-3, the complete variable domain reads AAGVIQSPRHLIKEKRETATLKCYPIPRHDTVYWYQQGPGQDPQFLISFYEKMQSDKGSIPDRFSAQQFSDYHSELNMSSLELGDSALYFCASSKLDRVEYTIYFGEGSWLTVV.

This clone was recorded at least ten times. The sequenced fragment ends 3 residues before the CDR3 boundary, so the rest is inferred from the germline J gene. The rearrangement joins TRBV6-1 to TRBJ2-1; 10 bases agree with TRBD2. In germline, CDR1 is MNHNS, CDR2 SASEGT. CDR3 length: 16 residues. V lost 2 bases to trimming and J lost 7 bases; unmatched junction nucleotides: 8. This CDR3 reads CASSESLAGVFNEQFF. The part of the CDR3 DNA that was read is TGTGCCAGCAGTGAAAGTCTAGCGGGAGTCTTTAATGAG.

This clone occurred many times. The CDR3 end falls 3 residues outside the read, so it is completed with the germline J gene. The chain uses TRBV11-2 and TRBJ2-7; the match to TRBD2 covers 10 bases. J lost 3 bases, V lost 2 bases, and 4 bases had no gene match. Germline lookup yields CDR1 SGHAT and CDR2 FQNNGV. The CDR3 is 15 residues long. The CDR3 sequence is CASSLKLAGYYEQYF. Incomplete CDR3 DNA: TGTGCCAGCAGCTTAAAACTAGCGGGGTACTACGAG.

The table lists this clone with many counts. Relative to the germline gene, one junction end is altered; a read error may explain this. The CDR3 extends 3 residues past the end of the read, so its final part is completed from the germline J gene. The J gene is TRBJ1-5, the V gene TRBV7-8; 9 bases are shared with TRBD1. The CDR3 has 18 residues. The V gene's germline CDR1 is SGHVS and CDR2 FQNEAQ. The CDR3: CASSLAAKGQGINKPQHF. The CDR3 bases that were read are TGTGCCAGCAGCTTAGCGGCGAAAGGACAGGGGATCAATAAGCCC. The variable domain in full, completed from reference TRBV7-8 and TRBJ1-5, reads GAGVSQSPRYKVAKRGQDVALRCDPISGHVSLFWYQQALGQGPEFLTYFQNEAQLDKSGLPSDRFFAERPEGSVSTLKIQRTQQEDSAVYLCASSLAAKGQGINKPQHFGDGTRLSIL.

This clone was found many times. The missing CDR3 end, 3 residues past where the read stops, is filled in from the germline J gene. This chain connects TRBV20-1 to TRBJ2-3, with 11 bases lining up with TRBD2. Unmatched junction bases numbered 8, after V lost 2 bases and J lost 1 base. Germline V gene sequence: CDR1 DFQATT, CDR2 SNEGSKA (reference sequence). CDR3 length: 17 amino acids. The covered CDR3 bases are TGCAGTGCTAGAAATAGCGGGAGGGCCTGGGGCACAGATACG. This translates into CSARNSGRAWGTDT. The complete CDR3 sequence is CSARNSGRAWGTDTQYF.

This clone was detected many times. The CDR3 extends 3 residues past the end of the read, so its final part is completed from the germline J gene. The chain carries TRBV19 and TRBJ1-5, with 7 nucleotides matching TRBD1. This CDR3 contains 14 residues. J lost 5 bases, V lost 5 bases, and 6 bases had no gene match. Germline values: CDR1 LNHDA, CDR2 SQIVND (reference sequence). CDR3 DNA (partial): TGTGCCAGTAGTTTACAGGGGACCTATCAGCCC. This translates into CASSLQGTYQP. The whole CDR3 protein reads CASSLQGTYQPQHF.

Points on this clone: The observed sequence ends 3 residues before the CDR3 terminus, with the missing tail filled in from the germline J gene. The chain employs TRBV5-6 and TRBJ1-4; TRBD1 is a possible D gene (5 bases). Germline V gene lookup returns CDR1 SGHDT and CDR2 YYEEEE. The CDR3 contains 14 residues. V was cut by 0 bases and J by 3 bases, with 6 bases left in between. This chain's CDR3 is CASSLEGANEKLFF. The DNA read from the CDR3 is TGTGCCAGCAGCTTGGAAGGGGCTAATGAAAAA.

This clone was detected ten times or more. The read halts 3 residues ahead of the CDR3 end, with the missing end drawn from the germline J gene. The chain employs TRBV19 and TRBJ2-4; D call uncertain. The CDR3 runs 14 residues. Germline lookup yields CDR1 LNHDA and CDR2 SQIVND (reference sequence). The ends were cut back, 3 bases at V and 4 bases at J, with 10 bases in the middle. The chain's CDR3 is CASSITTDKNIQYF. CDR3 bases read: TGTGCCAGTAGTATTACCACAGATAAAAACATT.

As to this clone: With the read ending 3 residues before the CDR3 end, the germline J gene is used to fill in that end. The J gene is TRBJ2-5, the V gene TRBV6-1; weak D call: TRBD1 (5 bases). Germline V CDR1 and CDR2: MNHNS, SASEGT. The CDR3 loop spans 13 amino acids. CDR3 DNA, as far as it was read: TGTGCCAGCAGTGAAGATACCGACAGAACC. Translating it yields CASSEDTDRT. In full, the CDR3 reads CASSEDTDRTQYF.